These 25 T cell receptor beta chains originate from one sample sequenced in a study of control samples from healthy donors and cancer patients. Only in-frame clones appear in the TCRdb table, and some are missing; sequencing was by immunoSEQ multiplex PCR. The sample lists approximately 79,000 clones, about 88% occurring once. Sample: blood. The source is a man aged 45-65 years in good health.

This clone has just a few counts. The chain employs TRBV30 and TRBJ1-2; 8 nucleotides line up with TRBD1. The CDR3 spans 15 residues. The ends lost 5 bases at V and 1 base at J; junction bases unmatched: 9. The germline V gene has CDR1 GTSNPN and CDR2 SVGIG (reference sequence). This CDR3 reads CAWFAGTGVNYGYTF. The DNA for the CDR3 is TGTGCCTGGTTTGCCGGGACAGGAGTTAACTATGGCTACACCTTC.

This chain joins TRBV7-2 and TRBJ2-5; the D gene is possibly TRBD2 (5 bases). This CDR3 has 15 residues. Germline CDR1 is SGHTA and CDR2 is FQGNSA. V gave up 1 base and J gave up 5 bases, with 14 bases separating them. This CDR3 is CASSLEPGWQETQYF. The DNA for the CDR3 is TGTGCCAGCAGCTTAGAACCGGGGTGGCAGGAGACCCAGTACTTC.

This chain joins TRBV6-1 and TRBJ2-3, with unresolved D. Germline lookup yields CDR1 MNHNS and CDR2 SASEGT. The CDR3 covers 14 residues. Trimming took off 3 bases at V and 9 bases at J, with 16 bases between the two ends. In nucleotides, the CDR3 is TGTGCCAGCAGTGACCCGGGCAGGCCGTTGACGCAGTATTTT. It specifies CASSDPGRPLTQYF.

The CDR3 nucleotides read TGTGCCAGCAGCGTAGAGACAGGGGTGCGGTTCTCTGGGGCCAACGTCCTGACTTTC. This translates into CASSVETGVRFSGANVLTF. The V and J genes are TRBV9 and TRBJ2-6; 8 bases fit TRBD1. The CDR3 runs 19 residues. CDR1 is SGDLS, CDR2 YYNGEE, per germline. V shed 0 bases and J 0 bases; nucleotides not matched to a gene: 8.

The chain links TRBV7-9 to TRBJ1-1; unclear D gene. This CDR3 contains 15 residues. Trimming pared 2 bases from V and 5 bases from J, leaving 15 bases between. Germline lookup yields CDR1 SEHNR and CDR2 FQNEAQ (reference sequence). The DNA of the CDR3 is TGTGCCAGCAGCTTAATGGTAGGGCAGAGGACTGAAGCTTTCTTT. It codes for CASSLMVGQRTEAFF.

This clone was picked up a small number of times. J is TRBJ2-1 and V is TRBV25-1; D is undetermined. Deletions cut 3 bases from V and 9 bases from J, with 9 bases between. This CDR3 comprises 12 residues. The germline CDR1 and CDR2 sequences are MGHDK and SYGVNS. This chain's CDR3 is CASSDPRTEQFF. In nucleotides, the CDR3 is TGTGCCAGCAGTGACCCTCGCACTGAGCAGTTCTTC.

Details on this clone: A junction boundary mismatches the germline segment, possibly from a read error. The chain recombines TRBV7-2 with TRBJ1-2, with D maybe TRBD1 (5 bases). Germline CDR1 is SGHTA and CDR2 is FQGNSA. The CDR3 extends over 13 amino acids. This chain's CDR3 is CASSLGRAYGCTF. The CDR3 DNA reads TGTGCCAGCAGCTTAGGCAGGGCCTATGGCTGCACCTTC.

V usage is TRBV7-9 and J usage is TRBJ2-2; D gene ambiguous. The CDR3 has 11 amino acids. Germline V gene sequence: CDR1 SEHNR, CDR2 FQNEAQ (reference sequence). V gave up 5 bases and J gave up 2 bases, with 0 bases separating them. The CDR3: CASSNTGELFF. For the CDR3, the DNA is TGTGCCAGCAGCAACACCGGGGAGCTGTTTTTT.

The chain recombines TRBV7-6 with TRBJ2-4, with D possibly being TRBD1 (6 bases). Germline V CDR1 and CDR2: SGHVS, FNYEAQ. The CDR3 spans 16 residues. Trimming took 4 bases from V and 6 from J, leaving 19 bases between them. The CDR3, as DNA: TGTGCCAGCAGCTCCCGTCAGGGGCTGGATGGAAACATTCAGTACTTC. Protein: CASSSRQGLDGNIQYF.

The J gene is TRBJ1-1, the V gene TRBV20-1; 8 bases map to TRBD1. Germline V gene lookup returns CDR1 DFQATT and CDR2 SNEGSKA (reference sequence). Trimming at V came to 3 bases and at J to 1 base, leaving 7 bases not matched to a gene. This CDR3 region has 15 residues. CDR3 sequence: CSASSVQGANTEAFF. In nucleotides, the CDR3 is TGCAGTGCTAGTTCTGTCCAGGGGGCGAACACTGAAGCTTTCTTT.

The chain employs TRBV7-6 and TRBJ2-3, with D unresolved. The CDR3 consists of 13 residues. V shed 1 base and J shed 4 bases, with 6 bases lying between them. From germline, CDR1 is SGHVS and CDR2 FNYEAQ. CDR3 residues: CASSLGKSDTQYF. CDR3 DNA sequence: TGTGCCAGCAGCTTAGGAAAGTCAGATACGCAGTATTTT. The whole variable domain, filled in from reference TRBV7-6 and TRBJ2-3, reads GAGVSQSPRYKVTKRGQDVALRCDPISGHVSLYWYRQALGQGPEFLTYFNYEAQQDKSGLPNDRFSAERPEGSISTLTIQRTEQRDSAMYRCASSLGKSDTQYFGPGTRLTVL.

The chain links TRBV7-9 to TRBJ2-3; 7 positions agree with TRBD2. Losses at the gene ends were 4 bases for V and 2 bases for J; bases not matched to a gene: 9. From germline, CDR1 is SEHNR and CDR2 FQNEAQ (reference sequence). There are 16 residues in the CDR3. The CDR3 sequence is CASSSSGGGATDTQYF. The CDR3 DNA sequence: TGTGCCAGCAGCTCATCGGGCGGGGGAGCCACAGATACGCAGTATTTT.

This chain uses TRBV18 with TRBJ2-7, with D perhaps matching TRBD1 or TRBD2 (5 bases each). Trimming took 3 bases from V and 4 from J, leaving 25 bases between them. The CDR3 contains 18 residues. Germline V gene data show CDR1 as KGHSH and CDR2 as LQKENI. As DNA, the CDR3 is TGTGCCAGCTCACCTCAATCCCGGGAACAGGCGCTCCTATACGAGCAGTACTTC. Its protein is CASSPQSREQALLYEQYF.

The chain has TRBV5-5 and TRBJ2-4; 8 positions agree with TRBD2. Germline trimming cut 5 bases from V and 5 bases from J; bases unmatched to any gene: 9. CDR3 length: 15 amino acids. CDR1 and CDR2 from the germline V gene are SGHKS and YYEKEE (reference sequence). Here the CDR3 reads CASSTRAGAENIQYF. DNA for the CDR3: TGTGCCAGCAGTACTCGAGCGGGGGCTGAAAACATTCAGTACTTC.

The chain is built from TRBV9 and TRBJ2-7, with 7 nucleotides matching TRBD1. Germline V gene sequence: CDR1 SGDLS, CDR2 YYNGEE. Trimming cost V 0 bases and J 5 bases; bases outside gene matches: 8. The CDR3 contains 15 residues. The CDR3 protein is CASSVGIGTADEQYF. CDR3 in DNA: TGTGCCAGCAGCGTAGGGATAGGGACAGCGGACGAGCAGTACTTC.

The chain joins TRBV5-5 to TRBJ1-4, with no clear D. V was pared by 0 bases and J by 2 bases, with 14 bases between. Germline CDR1 is SGHKS and CDR2 is YYEKEE (reference sequence). The CDR3 covers 17 residues. CDR3 bases: TGTGCCAGCAGCTTGGAGGGCACCTCCTCGACTAATGAAAAACTGTTTTTT. Its protein is CASSLEGTSSTNEKLFF. Full variable domain (rest looked up from reference TRBV5-5 and TRBJ1-4): DAGVTQSPTHLIKTRGQQVTLRCSPISGHKSVSWYQQVLGQGPQFIFQYYEKEERGRGNFPDRFSARQFPNYSSELNVNALLLGDSALYLCASSLEGTSSTNEKLFFGSGTQLSVL.

The gene calls are TRBV3-1 (or the pseudogene TRBV3-2) and TRBJ1-1, with D possibly matching TRBD1 (5 bases). The germline V gene encodes CDR1 LGHDT and CDR2 YNNKEL (reference sequence). The CDR3 runs to 14 residues. V shed 6 bases and J shed 4 bases, with 15 bases lying between them. CDR3 loop: CASRVKIGGTEAFF. As DNA, the CDR3 is TGTGCCAGCAGGGTCAAGATTGGGGGCACTGAAGCTTTCTTT.

The V and J genes are TRBV6-5 and TRBJ1-1, with 8 bases fitting TRBD1. Germline CDR1 MNHEY, CDR2 SVGAGI. CDR3 size: 15 residues. V was pared by 7 bases and J by 0 bases, with 7 bases of the junction left unmatched. The CDR3 is CASTLRTGMNTEAFF. The CDR3 nucleotides read TGTGCCAGCACCTTACGGACAGGGATGAACACTGAAGCTTTCTTT.

The CDR3 is CASSPGAYEQYF. The CDR3 region has the DNA TGTGCCAGCAGTCCAGGAGCCTACGAGCAGTACTTC. This chain connects TRBV2 to TRBJ2-7; D not resolved. V was trimmed by 5 bases and J by 2 bases, leaving 7 bases between them. The germline V gene encodes CDR1 SNHLY and CDR2 FYNNEI. This CDR3 has 12 residues.

The rearrangement links TRBV10-3 to TRBJ2-6; TRBD1 agrees at 9 bases. V shed 9 bases and J 0 bases; nucleotides not matched to a gene: 6. Per germline, CDR1 ENHRY and CDR2 SYGVKD. This CDR3 is built from 16 residues. As DNA, the CDR3 is TGTGCCATGAGGACAGGGGTTGCCTCTGGGGCCAACGTCCTGACTTTC. Translating gives CAMRTGVASGANVLTF.

The CDR3 loop is CASSVDLVGETQYF. The CDR3 DNA sequence: TGTGCCAGCAGCGTAGATCTAGTAGGAGAGACCCAGTACTTC. The gene calls are TRBV9 and TRBJ2-5; no firm D call. Germline values: CDR1 SGDLS, CDR2 YYNGEE. V was clipped by 0 bases and J by 4 bases, with 10 bases between them. CDR3 length: 14 residues.

V and J are TRBV27 and TRBJ1-3; D is uncertain. Germline values: CDR1 MNHEY, CDR2 SMNVEV (reference sequence). This CDR3 is built from 17 residues. V lost 2 bases, J lost 2 bases, and 16 bases lay in between. The CDR3 sequence: CASSLRGEGQAGNTIYF. CDR3 in DNA: TGTGCCAGCAGTTTACGTGGGGAGGGCCAGGCTGGAAACACCATATATTTT.

This clone was seen only a few times. The V and J genes are TRBV30 and TRBJ2-1; TRBD1 matches at 7 bases. CDR3 length: 14 residues. CDR1 and CDR2 (germline): GTSNPN, SVGIG (reference sequence). The V gene end was trimmed by 3 bases and the J gene end by 4 bases; junction bases not matched to a gene: 6. CDR3 nucleotides: TGTGCCTGGAGAGACAGGGTGAGGTACAATGAGCAGTTCTTC. This codes for CAWRDRVRYNEQFF. The entire variable domain, with the rest obtained from reference TRBV30 and TRBJ2-1, is as follows: SQTIHQWPATLVQPVGSPLSLECTVEGTSNPNLYWYRQAAGRGLQLLFYSVGIGQISSEVPQNLSASRPQDRQFILSSKKLLLSDSGFYLCAWRDRVRYNEQFFGPGTRLTVL.

The rearrangement uses TRBV4-2 and TRBJ1-5; D is possibly TRBD1 (6 bases). Germline CDR1 LGHNA, CDR2 YNFKEQ. This CDR3 has 15 residues. V shed 0 bases and J shed 4 bases, with 10 bases lying between them. CDR3 amino acids: CASSQEKGGNQPQHF. CDR3 sequence (DNA): TGTGCCAGCAGCCAAGAAAAGGGGGGTAATCAGCCCCAGCATTTT.

V and J are TRBV11-2 and TRBJ1-5; 7 nucleotides line up with TRBD1. Trimming cost V 5 bases and J 4 bases; bases outside gene matches: 2. Looked up from germline, CDR1 is SGHAT and CDR2 is FQNNGV. The CDR3 loop spans 13 amino acids. CDR3 sequence: CASSPGQNQPQHF. Written as DNA, the CDR3 is TGTGCCAGCAGCCCGGGACAGAATCAGCCCCAGCATTTT.